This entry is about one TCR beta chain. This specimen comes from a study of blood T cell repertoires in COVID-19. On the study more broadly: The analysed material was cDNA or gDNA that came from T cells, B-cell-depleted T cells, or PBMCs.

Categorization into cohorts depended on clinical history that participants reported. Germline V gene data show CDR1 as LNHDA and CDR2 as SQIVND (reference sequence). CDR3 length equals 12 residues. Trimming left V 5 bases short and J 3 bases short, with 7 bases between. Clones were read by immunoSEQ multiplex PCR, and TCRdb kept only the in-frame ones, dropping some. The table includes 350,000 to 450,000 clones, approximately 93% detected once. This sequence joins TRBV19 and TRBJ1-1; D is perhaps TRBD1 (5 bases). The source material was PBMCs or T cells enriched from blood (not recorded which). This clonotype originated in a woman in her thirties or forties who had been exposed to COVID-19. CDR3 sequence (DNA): TGTGCCAGTAGTCAGGGTGACACTGAAGCTTTCTTT. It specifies CASSQGDTEAFF.